These 10 T cell receptor beta chains came from one sample sequenced in a study of Graves' ophthalmopathy and Graves' hyperthyroidism. RNA transcripts served as template for amplifying TCR beta CDR3 sequences. First-round RT-PCR with HTBI primers preceded a second-round multiplex PCR. MiXCR, run by TCRdb on the multiplex PCR reads, gives a single entry per CDR3 protein. The sample lists 450,000 to 600,000 distinct CDR3 sequences; 39% were seen once. Sequencing was carried out using peripheral blood or thyroid tissue (not recorded which). The source is an adult man with Graves' hyperthyroidism.

This clonotype has a count of ten or more. The chain is built from TRBV15 and TRBJ1-6, with D unclear. Trimming stripped 1 base from V and 7 bases from J, with 17 bases between. This CDR3 spans 17 amino acids. Germline CDR1 and CDR2: LNHNV and YYDKDF (reference sequence). The CDR3 reads CATSRVGFFGLNSPLHF. The CDR3 bases are TGTGCCACCAGCAGAGTTGGCTTCTTCGGGTTGAATTCACCCCTCCACTTT.

Comments on this clonotype: A clone one base away is much larger, so this may be a read error. The CDR3 carries no conserved terminal phenylalanine or tryptophan, so it likely arises from a read error. The chain uses TRBV12-3 or TRBV12-4 and TRBJ2-7; 8 nucleotides align to TRBD2. The ends lost 5 bases at V and 2 bases at J; junction bases unmatched: 2. This CDR3 comprises 13 residues. Written as DNA, the CDR3 is TGTGCCAGCAGTGCTAGCGGGCCCTACGAGCAGTACCTC. This translates into CASSASGPYEQYL.

This clonotype was counted at least ten times. The rearrangement uses TRBV4-1 and TRBJ2-5, with 7 bases that match TRBD2. The V gene's germline CDR1 is MGHRA and CDR2 YSYEKL. V shed 1 base and J 2 bases; nucleotides not matched to a gene: 7. The CDR3 totals 16 residues. CDR3 loop: CASSQGERREQETQYF. CDR3 nucleotide sequence: TGCGCCAGCAGCCAAGGTGAGCGGCGGGAGCAAGAGACCCAGTACTTC.

This clonotype was picked up many times. The chain joins TRBV6-6 to TRBJ2-5; D perhaps matches TRBD1 (5 bases). The CDR3 contains 14 residues. Germline V gives CDR1 MNHNY, CDR2 SVGAGI (reference sequence). With 6 bases removed from V and 0 bases from J, the gap between germline ends came to 11 bases. The DNA of the CDR3 is TGTGCCAGCAGGCTACAGGTGAACCAAGAGACCCAGTACTTC. Translating it yields CASRLQVNQETQYF.

Concerning this clonotype: A much more abundant neighbour one base away suggests this may be a read error. The chain has TRBV7-9 and TRBJ2-7; tentatively, D is TRBD2 (6 bases). V was pared by 6 bases and J by 6 bases, with 24 bases between. The CDR3 covers 16 residues. Germline values: CDR1 SEHNR, CDR2 FQNEAQ (reference sequence). Here the CDR3 DNA reads TGTGCCAGCAGTCACGATTGGGACTCCATAGACTGCGAGCAGTACTTC. Its translation: CASSHDWDSIDCEQYF.

This clonotype was detected only a few times. This chain uses TRBV5-1 with TRBJ2-2; 9 bases agree with TRBD2. The CDR3 totals 16 residues. The V gene end was trimmed by 3 bases and the J gene end by 5 bases; junction bases not matched to a gene: 8. Germline CDR1 reads SGHRS; CDR2 reads YFSETQ. CDR3 amino acids: CASSSDSGRGTGELFF. CDR3 nucleotides: TGCGCCAGCAGCTCTGATAGCGGGAGAGGTACCGGGGAGCTGTTTTTT.

This clonotype was detected ten times or more. The J gene is TRBJ1-1, the V gene TRBV11-1; TRBD1 matches at 7 bases. Germline CDR1 and CDR2: SGHAT and FQDESV (reference sequence). The CDR3 runs to 15 residues. Trimming at V came to 5 bases and at J to 3 bases, leaving 9 bases not matched to a gene. CDR3 region: CASSDDRVGYTEAFF. CDR3 coding DNA: TGTGCCAGCAGCGACGACAGGGTAGGGTACACTGAAGCTTTCTTT.

The V call is TRBV7-7, the J call TRBJ2-5; 10 positions match TRBD2. Germline V lookup: CDR1 SSHAT, CDR2 FNYEAQ (reference sequence). CDR3 length: 16 residues. The CDR3: CATPLAGDRGGETQYF. The CDR3 DNA sequence: TGTGCTACCCCCCTAGCGGGAGATCGAGGGGGAGAGACCCAGTACTTC.

Points on this clonotype: Being one base from a much bigger clone, this may be a read error. V gene TRBV7-9 combines with J gene TRBJ2-7; TRBD1 agrees at 8 bases. The CDR3 is made up of 14 amino acids. CDR1 is SEHNR, CDR2 FQNEAQ, per germline (reference sequence). The ends lost 5 bases at V and 4 bases at J; junction bases unmatched: 7. CDR3 nucleotide sequence: TGTGCCAGCAGCCCCCGACAGGGGAGGTACGAGCAGTACTTC. It encodes CASSPRQGRYEQYF.

The rearrangement uses TRBV10-3 and TRBJ1-1; possible D gene TRBD1, 6 bases. The CDR3 covers 15 residues. The germline CDR1 and CDR2 sequences are ENHRY and SYGVKD. V dropped 2 bases and J dropped 1 base, with 11 bases sitting between them. CDR3: CAISEGGARNTEAFF. The DNA for the CDR3 is TGTGCCATCAGTGAGGGGGGGGCAAGGAACACTGAAGCTTTCTTT.